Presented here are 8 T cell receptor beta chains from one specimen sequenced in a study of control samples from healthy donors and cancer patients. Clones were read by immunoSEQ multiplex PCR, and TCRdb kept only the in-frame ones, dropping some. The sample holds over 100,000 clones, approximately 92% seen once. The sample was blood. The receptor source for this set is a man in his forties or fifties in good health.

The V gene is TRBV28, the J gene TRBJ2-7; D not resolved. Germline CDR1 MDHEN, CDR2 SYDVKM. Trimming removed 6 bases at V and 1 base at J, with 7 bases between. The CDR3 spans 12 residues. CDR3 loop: CASRADSYEQYF. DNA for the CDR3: TGTGCCAGCAGGGCTGATTCCTACGAGCAGTACTTC.

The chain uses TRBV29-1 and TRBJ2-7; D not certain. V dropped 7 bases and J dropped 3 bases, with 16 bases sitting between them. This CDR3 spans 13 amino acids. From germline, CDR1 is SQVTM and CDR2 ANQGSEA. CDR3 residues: CSGNVYLFYEQYF. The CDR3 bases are TGCAGCGGGAACGTTTATTTATTCTACGAGCAGTACTTC.

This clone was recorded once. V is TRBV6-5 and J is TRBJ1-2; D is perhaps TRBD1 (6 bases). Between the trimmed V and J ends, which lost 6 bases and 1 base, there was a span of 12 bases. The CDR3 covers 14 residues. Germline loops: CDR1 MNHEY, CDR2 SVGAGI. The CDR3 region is CASRAGQINYGYTF. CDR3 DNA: TGTGCCAGCAGGGCCGGACAGATTAACTATGGCTACACCTTC.

The CDR3 DNA is TGTGCCAGCAGCTTCGCCGGCGCTGGAAACACCATATATTTT. Its protein is CASSFAGAGNTIYF. The chain links TRBV5-5 to TRBJ1-3; D gene ambiguous. The CDR3 spans 14 residues. The V end was cut by 2 bases, the J end by 2 bases, with 8 bases between. Germline CDR1 and CDR2: SGHKS and YYEKEE (reference sequence).

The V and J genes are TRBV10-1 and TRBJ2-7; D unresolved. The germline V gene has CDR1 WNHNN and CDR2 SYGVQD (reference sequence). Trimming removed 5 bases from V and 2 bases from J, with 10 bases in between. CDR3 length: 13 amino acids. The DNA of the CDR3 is TGCGCCAGCAGTCCAGCACCCACCTACGAGCAGTACTTC. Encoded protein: CASSPAPTYEQYF.

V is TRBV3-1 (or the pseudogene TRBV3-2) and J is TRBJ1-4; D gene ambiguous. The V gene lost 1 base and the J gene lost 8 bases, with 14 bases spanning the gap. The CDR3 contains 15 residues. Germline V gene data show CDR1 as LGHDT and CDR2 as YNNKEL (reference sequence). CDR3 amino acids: CASSQGPSPGEKLFF. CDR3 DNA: TGTGCCAGCAGCCAAGGGCCATCACCCGGGGAAAAACTGTTTTTT.

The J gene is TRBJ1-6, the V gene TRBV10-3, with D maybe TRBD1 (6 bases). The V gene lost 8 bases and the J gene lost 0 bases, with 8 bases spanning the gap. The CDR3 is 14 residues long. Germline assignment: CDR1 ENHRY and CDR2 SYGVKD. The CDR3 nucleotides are TGTGCCATCGCGGACAGCTCCTATAATTCACCCCTCCACTTT. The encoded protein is CAIADSSYNSPLHF.

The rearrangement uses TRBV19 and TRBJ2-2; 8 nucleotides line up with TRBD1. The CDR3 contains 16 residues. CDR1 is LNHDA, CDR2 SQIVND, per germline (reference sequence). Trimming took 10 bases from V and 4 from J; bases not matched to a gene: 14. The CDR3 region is CATRGGGQVTTGELFF. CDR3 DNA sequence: TGTGCCACCAGAGGAGGGGGACAGGTCACCACCGGGGAGCTGTTTTTT. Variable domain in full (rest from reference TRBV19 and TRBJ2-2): DGGITQSPKYLFRKEGQNVTLSCEQNLNHDAMYWYRQDPGQGLRLIYYSQIVNDFQKGDIAEGYSVSREKKESFPLTVTSAQKNPTAFYLCATRGGGQVTTGELFFGEGSRLTVL.